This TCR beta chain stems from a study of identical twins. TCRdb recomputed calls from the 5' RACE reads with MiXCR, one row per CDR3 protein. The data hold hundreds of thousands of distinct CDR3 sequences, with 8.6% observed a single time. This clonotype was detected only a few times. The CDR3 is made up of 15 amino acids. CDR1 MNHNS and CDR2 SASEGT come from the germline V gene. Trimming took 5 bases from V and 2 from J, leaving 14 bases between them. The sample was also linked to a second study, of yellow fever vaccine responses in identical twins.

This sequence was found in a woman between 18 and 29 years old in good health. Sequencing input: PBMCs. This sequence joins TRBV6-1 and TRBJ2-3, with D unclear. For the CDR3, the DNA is TGTGCCAGCAGTCAATATTCTGGCCTCACAGATACGCAGTATTTT. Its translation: CASSQYSGLTDTQYF.